One sample yielded the 26 T cell receptor beta chains listed below, sequenced in a study of blood T cell repertoires in COVID-19 (dated by TCRdb to about 2020). To prepare the library, the immunoSEQ multiplex PCR assay was applied. The source is immuneACCESS, and TCRdb retained only in-frame sequences with V and J called. Part of the clones is not carried over; for the studies checked, unresolved V genes explain less than half of this, and the remainder is unexplained. This sample comprises approximately 76,000 clones, over 75% of them detected only once. Approximately 12% of the sample belongs to the ten largest clones. The sample was peripheral blood. The receptor source for this set is a man in his forties or fifties with acute or convalescent COVID-19.

This sequence joins TRBV11-2 and TRBJ1-3; 9 bases are shared with TRBD1. Unmatched junction bases numbered 7, after V lost 2 bases and J lost 8 bases. The germline V gene encodes CDR1 SGHAT and CDR2 FQNNGV. This CDR3 region has 15 residues. CDR3 bases: TGTGCCAGCAGCTTAAAGACAGGGGGTTGGGACACCATATATTTT. As protein: CASSLKTGGWDTIYF.

This chain joins TRBV20-1 and TRBJ2-7; D is perhaps TRBD2 (5 bases). Germline CDR1 is DFQATT and CDR2 is SNEGSKA (reference sequence). The CDR3 extends over 11 amino acids. V lost 6 bases, J lost 2 bases, and 8 bases lay in between. CDR3 nucleotides: TGCAGTGCCCGCGGGCCCTACGAGCAGTACTTC. It codes for CSARGPYEQYF.

This clone was recorded a few times. This sequence joins TRBV6-2 or TRBV6-3 and TRBJ1-4, with TRBD1 matching 10 bases. The junction had 3 bases not matched to a gene; V was cut back by 0 bases and J by 8 bases. Germline loops: CDR1 MNHEY, CDR2 SVGEGT. The CDR3 contains 15 residues. CDR3 coding DNA: TGTGCCAGCAGTTACTCGACAGGGGGCGCGGAAAAACTGTTTTTT. Protein: CASSYSTGGAEKLFF.

This sequence joins TRBV13 and TRBJ2-2; 7 bases agree with TRBD1. The CDR3 has 15 amino acids. Germline loops: CDR1 PRHDT, CDR2 FYEKMQ (reference sequence). The ends lost 5 bases at V and 6 bases at J; junction bases unmatched: 9. This chain's CDR3 is CASSPRGRDSGELFF. The CDR3 DNA is TGTGCCAGCAGCCCAAGGGGGCGCGACTCCGGGGAGCTGTTTTTT.

This CDR3 reads CASSLASGGSYNEQFF. The DNA of the CDR3 is TGTGCCAGCAGCTTGGCCTCTGGAGGCTCCTACAATGAGCAGTTCTTC. This sequence joins TRBV5-6 and TRBJ2-1, with a weak D call TRBD2 (5 bases). There are 16 residues in the CDR3. The V end was cut by 0 bases, the J end by 0 bases, with 10 bases between. CDR1 is SGHDT and CDR2 is YYEEEE in the germline V gene.

The chain recombines TRBV7-3 with TRBJ1-1; TRBD1 aligns across 8 bases. Trimming at V came to 5 bases and at J to 6 bases, leaving 5 bases not matched to a gene. Germline V gives CDR1 SGHTA, CDR2 FQGTGA. This CDR3 contains 13 residues. In nucleotides, the CDR3 is TGTGCCAGCAGCCGACAGGGGAGCTCTGAAGCTTTCTTT. Translation gives CASSRQGSSEAFF.

The gene calls are TRBV7-9 and TRBJ2-2, with TRBD2 matching 13 bases. CDR3 length equals 17 residues. V lost 6 bases and J lost 6; bases outside the gene matches: 10. In germline, CDR1 is SEHNR, CDR2 FQNEAQ (reference sequence). The CDR3 sequence is CASSAWTSGRRAGELFF. The CDR3 region has the DNA TGTGCCAGCAGTGCCTGGACTAGCGGGAGAAGGGCCGGGGAGCTGTTTTTT.

The rearrangement joins TRBV30 to TRBJ2-1; D call uncertain. Germline CDR1 GTSNPN, CDR2 SVGIG (reference sequence). The CDR3 consists of 11 residues. The V end was cut by 2 bases, the J end by 5 bases, with 4 bases between. The CDR3 DNA is TGTGCCTGGAGTAGCGACAATGAGCAGTTCTTC. This gives the protein CAWSSDNEQFF. The whole variable domain, remainder taken from reference TRBV30 and TRBJ2-1, is SQTIHQWPATLVQPVGSPLSLECTVEGTSNPNLYWYRQAAGRGLQLLFYSVGIGQISSEVPQNLSASRPQDRQFILSSKKLLLSDSGFYLCAWSSDNEQFFGPGTRLTVL.

The rearrangement uses TRBV28 and TRBJ1-4; no clear D. Per the germline V gene, CDR1 is MDHEN and CDR2 is SYDVKM. The V and J ends lost 8 bases and 14 bases respectively, with 18 bases between them. This CDR3 is 12 amino acids long. Written as DNA, the CDR3 is TGTGCCAGCGGCCTTACGAGGCGATCGCTGTTTTTT. It translates to CASGLTRRSLFF.

J is TRBJ1-2 and V is TRBV6-4, with D uncertain. The ends were cut back, 0 bases at V and 5 bases at J, with 10 bases in the middle. The germline V gene encodes CDR1 MRHNA and CDR2 SNTAGT. The CDR3 runs 14 residues. Here the CDR3 DNA reads TGTGCCAGCAGTGACTCGGAAGACTCATATGGCTACACCTTC. This translates into CASSDSEDSYGYTF.

The rearrangement links TRBV6-2 or TRBV6-3 to TRBJ2-7, with 7 bases that match TRBD1. The length of the CDR3 is 13 residues. CDR1 is MNHEY, CDR2 SVGEGT, per germline. V was pared by 4 bases and J by 6 bases, with 6 bases of the junction left unmatched. In nucleotides, the CDR3 is TGTGCCAGCAGTTCAGGGGGTGCGGGCGAGCAGTACTTC. Translation gives CASSSGGAGEQYF.

The chain uses TRBV6-2 or TRBV6-3 and TRBJ2-3; D may be TRBD1 (6 bases). Germline values: CDR1 MNHEY, CDR2 SVGEGT. This CDR3 spans 16 amino acids. The V and J ends lost 4 bases and 2 bases respectively, with 16 bases between them. Here the CDR3 DNA reads TGTGCCAGCAGTTCCAGGGGCCGTCTACCCACAGATACGCAGTATTTT. Translating gives CASSSRGRLPTDTQYF.

This sequence joins TRBV15 and TRBJ2-1; TRBD2 aligns across 12 bases. The germline gives CDR1 LNHNV, CDR2 YYDKDF (reference sequence). The CDR3 length is 14 residues. V was clipped by 1 base and J by 10 bases; unmatched bases: 2. CDR3 amino acids: CATSRGLAGVEQFF. In DNA form, the CDR3 reads TGTGCCACCAGCAGAGGACTAGCGGGAGTAGAGCAGTTCTTC.

This clone was counted a single time. The genes are TRBV7-3 and TRBJ2-2, with TRBD2 identical over 13 bases. The germline CDR1 and CDR2 sequences are SGHTA and FQGTGA. Trimming cost V 5 bases and J 5 bases; bases outside gene matches: 2. This CDR3 has 15 residues. The CDR3 DNA reads as TGTGCCAGCAGCCGGACTAGCGGGGGAACCGGGGAGCTGTTTTTT. Protein: CASSRTSGGTGELFF.

This chain connects TRBV3-1 (or the pseudogene TRBV3-2) to TRBJ2-1; 10 bases agree with TRBD1. Germline-derived CDR1 and CDR2 are LGHDT and YNNKEL (reference sequence). The CDR3 is made up of 15 amino acids. Unmatched junction bases numbered 3, after V lost 1 base and J lost 6 bases. CDR3 DNA: TGTGCCAGCAGCCAAGGGACAGGGGGTGGCAATGAGCAGTTCTTC. Translation gives CASSQGTGGGNEQFF.

The J gene is TRBJ1-1, the V gene TRBV19, with TRBD1 as a possible D gene (6 bases). Trimming removed 9 bases at V and 0 bases at J, with 11 bases between. This CDR3 is built from 13 residues. In germline, CDR1 is LNHDA, CDR2 SQIVND (reference sequence). The CDR3 region has the DNA TGTGCCAGCCGGGACAAATTGAACACTGAAGCTTTCTTT. It specifies CASRDKLNTEAFF.

The V and J genes are TRBV11-2 and TRBJ1-4; possible D gene TRBD1, 6 bases. The germline V gene has CDR1 SGHAT and CDR2 FQNNGV. Trimming stripped 3 bases from V and 5 bases from J, with 13 bases between. This CDR3 region has 15 residues. The CDR3 sequence is CASSLSQGGNEKLFF. For the CDR3, the DNA is TGTGCCAGCAGCTTGTCACAGGGCGGGAATGAAAAACTGTTTTTT.

This chain uses TRBV4-3 with TRBJ2-1, with 11 bases aligning to TRBD2. The trim removed 3 bases at V and 3 bases at J, leaving 4 bases unmatched. The CDR3 length is 16 residues. CDR1 is LGHNA and CDR2 is YSLEER in the germline V gene. The CDR3 sequence: CASSQVAGGLYNEQFF. The CDR3, as DNA: TGCGCCAGCAGCCAGGTAGCGGGGGGGCTCTACAATGAGCAGTTCTTC.

This chain joins TRBV7-9 and TRBJ2-1, with a possible D match to TRBD2 (6 bases). The germline V gene has CDR1 SEHNR and CDR2 FQNEAQ (reference sequence). The CDR3 has 16 amino acids. Trimming cost V 3 bases and J 5 bases, with 17 bases left between them. The CDR3 DNA reads TGTGCCAGCAGCTTGCAGGGAGCGGGCAGAAACAATGAGCAGTTCTTC. It encodes CASSLQGAGRNNEQFF.

This sequence joins TRBV6-5 and TRBJ1-1, with 7 positions matching TRBD1. After removal of 6 bases from V and 4 bases from J, the junction contained 5 bases not matched to a gene. The CDR3 runs to 13 residues. Germline CDR1 and CDR2: MNHEY and SVGAGI. The CDR3 here is CASSQGQATEAFF. DNA of the CDR3: TGTGCCAGCAGCCAAGGACAGGCCACTGAAGCTTTCTTT.

This rearrangement joins TRBV27 to TRBJ2-5; 7 bases are a match to TRBD2. There are 15 residues in the CDR3. V gave up 5 bases and J gave up 2 bases; unmatched junction bases: 8. Per germline, CDR1 MNHEY and CDR2 SMNVEV (reference sequence). The CDR3 DNA is TGTGCCAGCAGTCCCCGGACTAGTACTCAAGAGACCCAGTACTTC. Its protein is CASSPRTSTQETQYF.

Here the CDR3 reads CASSLASSSWYF. In nucleotides, the CDR3 is TGCGCCAGCAGCTTGGCCTCGAGCTCTTGGTACTTC. The chain combines TRBV5-1 with TRBJ2-7; D unclear. The CDR3 runs to 12 residues. The V end was cut by 0 bases, the J end by 12 bases, with 13 bases between. CDR1 and CDR2 from the germline V gene are SGHRS and YFSETQ.

This clone was seen a handful of times. The CDR3 bases are TGTGCCAGTAGTATAGATGCAACAGGGGGAAGGCAGCCCCAGCATTTT. This translates into CASSIDATGGRQPQHF. V is TRBV19 and J is TRBJ1-5; 8 nucleotides match TRBD1. The trim removed 0 bases at V and 7 bases at J, leaving 8 bases unmatched. This CDR3 region has 16 residues. In germline, CDR1 is LNHDA, CDR2 SQIVND (reference sequence).

Only one count was recorded for this clone. The V call is TRBV3-1 (or the pseudogene TRBV3-2), the J call TRBJ1-1; D remains ambiguous. V was clipped by 3 bases and J by 10 bases, with 12 bases between them. This CDR3 is built from 12 residues. Germline-derived CDR1 and CDR2 are LGHDT and YNNKEL (reference sequence). CDR3 sequence reads: CASSQGGRGAFF. The CDR3 DNA sequence: TGTGCCAGCAGCCAGGGAGGACGAGGAGCTTTCTTT.

CDR3 in amino acids: CASSGPDNEKLFF. The CDR3 nucleotides are TGTGCCAGCTCGGGGCCGGATAATGAAAAACTGTTTTTT. The chain links TRBV18 to TRBJ1-4; possible D gene TRBD1, 5 bases. This CDR3 contains 13 residues. Trimming removed 6 bases from V and 4 bases from J, with 9 bases in between. Germline lookup yields CDR1 KGHSH and CDR2 LQKENI.

The chain links TRBV4-3 to TRBJ1-1; D gene unclear. The germline CDR1 and CDR2 sequences are LGHNA and YSLEER. The CDR3 runs to 15 residues. The V end lost 2 bases, the J end lost 3 bases, and 13 bases lay between the germline ends. CDR3 loop: CASSQSREVYTEAFF. The CDR3 coding sequence is TGCGCCAGCAGCCAATCTCGTGAGGTGTACACTGAAGCTTTCTTT.